These 25 T cell receptor beta chains originate from one sample sequenced in a study of blood T cell repertoires in COVID-19. Only in-frame clones appear in the TCRdb table, and some are missing; sequencing was by immunoSEQ multiplex PCR. The table lists 80,000 to 100,000 clones, approximately 80% of them singletons. What was sequenced was peripheral blood. The source is a human donor in a cohort sampled during active COVID-19.

The V and J genes are TRBV10-1 and TRBJ2-2; 8 positions agree with TRBD1. The CDR3 extends over 17 amino acids. Trimming cost V 6 bases and J 3 bases; bases outside gene matches: 12. Germline CDR1 and CDR2: WNHNN and SYGVQD (reference sequence). The CDR3 DNA is TGCGCCAGCAGGAGAGAGGACAGGGAAAGAGACACCGGGGAGCTGTTTTTT. Amino acids: CASRREDRERDTGELFF.

The chain employs TRBV3-1 (or the pseudogene TRBV3-2) and TRBJ2-3; TRBD2 matches 12 bases. V gave up 4 bases and J gave up 8 bases; unmatched junction bases: 7. The CDR3 loop spans 15 amino acids. Germline V gene lookup returns CDR1 LGHDT and CDR2 YNNKEL (reference sequence). The CDR3 DNA reads TGTGCCAGCAGCCCCCAAGTGACTAGCGGGAGTACGCAGTATTTT. Encoded protein: CASSPQVTSGSTQYF.

The V call is TRBV7-2, the J call TRBJ2-1, with 8 positions matching TRBD2. CDR1 and CDR2 from the germline V gene are SGHTA and FQGNSA. The CDR3 contains 14 residues. Trimming removed 5 bases from V and 2 bases from J; junction bases left unmatched: 2. In DNA form, the CDR3 reads TGTGCCAGCAGCCTTAGCGGGACCTACAATGAGCAGTTCTTC. Its translation: CASSLSGTYNEQFF.

The CDR3: CASRHDSLNQPQHF. The CDR3 nucleotides read TGTGCCAGCAGGCACGACAGCCTTAATCAGCCCCAGCATTTT. The genes are TRBV2 and TRBJ1-5; tentative D call: TRBD1 (5 bases). Trimming removed 6 bases at V and 4 bases at J, with 13 bases between. The CDR3 extends over 14 amino acids. The germline V gene has CDR1 SNHLY and CDR2 FYNNEI.

The V gene is TRBV10-1, the J gene TRBJ2-5; possibly TRBD2 for D (6 bases). The CDR3 sequence is 14 residues long. The germline V and J ends were trimmed by 4 bases and 4 bases, with 13 bases remaining between them. Germline V lookup: CDR1 WNHNN, CDR2 SYGVQD (reference sequence). The CDR3 nucleotides read TGCGCCAGCAGTGTGGGGGGAGCAGGAGAGACCCAGTACTTC. Its protein product is CASSVGGAGETQYF.

The chain employs TRBV7-8 and TRBJ1-4; D is unresolved. The CDR3 has 16 amino acids. V lost 6 bases and J lost 4, with 18 bases in between. Germline V gives CDR1 SGHVS, CDR2 FQNEAQ. The CDR3 is CASRKSAGLLNEKLFF. CDR3 in DNA: TGTGCCAGCAGAAAGTCGGCCGGACTGCTTAATGAAAAACTGTTTTTT.

CDR3 region: CASSQGDSESYEQYF. The CDR3 bases are TGTGCCAGCAGCCAAGGGGACTCCGAGTCCTACGAGCAGTACTTC. V gene TRBV4-2 combines with J gene TRBJ2-7; perhaps TRBD2 as D (6 bases). V lost 1 base and J lost 1, with 11 bases in between. The CDR3 is made up of 15 amino acids. Germline V gives CDR1 LGHNA, CDR2 YNFKEQ.

This chain connects TRBV7-9 to TRBJ1-5; 8 bases align to TRBD1. Looked up from germline, CDR1 is SEHNR and CDR2 is FQNEAQ (reference sequence). V lost 5 bases and J lost 2; bases outside the gene matches: 8. The CDR3 totals 16 residues. The CDR3 loop is CASSRAGQGGNQPQHF. In nucleotides, the CDR3 is TGTGCCAGCAGCAGAGCCGGACAGGGAGGCAATCAGCCCCAGCATTTT.

This chain joins TRBV18 and TRBJ1-6; 8 positions agree with TRBD1. V was pared by 3 bases and J by 9 bases, with 7 bases of the junction left unmatched. Germline CDR1 and CDR2: KGHSH and LQKENI. The CDR3 has 15 residues. Here the CDR3 reads CASSPTDRDGSPLHF. CDR3 DNA sequence: TGTGCCAGCTCACCTACGGACAGGGATGGTTCACCCCTCCACTTT.

Here the CDR3 reads CASSQGEADTEAFF. DNA of the CDR3: TGCGCCAGCAGCCAAGGGGAGGCGGACACTGAAGCTTTCTTT. The V gene is TRBV4-1, the J gene TRBJ1-1, with D unresolved. The CDR3 sequence is 14 residues long. Trimming pared 1 base from V and 3 bases from J, leaving 9 bases between. Germline CDR1 is MGHRA and CDR2 is YSYEKL.

The genes are TRBV5-1 and TRBJ2-7; D may be TRBD2 (5 bases). Germline CDR1 is SGHRS and CDR2 is YFSETQ. The CDR3 is made up of 14 amino acids. V was pared by 0 bases and J by 4 bases, with 11 bases between. The CDR3 sequence: CASSLAPGMYEQYF. The CDR3 DNA reads TGCGCCAGCAGCTTGGCACCCGGGATGTACGAGCAGTACTTC.

This chain joins TRBV28 and TRBJ1-2, with 7 bases fitting TRBD1. With 3 bases clipped from V and 8 bases from J, the junction kept 6 bases outside the gene matches. CDR1 is MDHEN and CDR2 is SYDVKM in the germline V gene. This CDR3 spans 13 amino acids. The chain's CDR3 is CASSLTGLRGYTF. CDR3 in DNA: TGTGCCAGCAGTTTGACAGGGCTGCGCGGCTACACCTTC.

Only one count was recorded for this clone. The rearrangement joins TRBV7-9 to TRBJ2-2; D is perhaps TRBD2 (5 bases). This CDR3 contains 14 residues. Germline CDR1 SEHNR, CDR2 FQNEAQ (reference sequence). Trimming removed 5 bases at V and 0 bases at J, with 7 bases between. The CDR3 DNA follows: TGTGCCAGCAGCAAACTAGCGAACACCGGGGAGCTGTTTTTT. It yields the protein CASSKLANTGELFF.

The CDR3 DNA is TGTGCCAGCAGTTTACCTGCCAGGGGCCACGAGCAGTACTTC. It is translated as CASSLPARGHEQYF. The rearrangement joins TRBV28 to TRBJ2-7; perhaps TRBD1 as D (6 bases). CDR3 length: 14 amino acids. V was trimmed by 2 bases and J by 5 bases, leaving 13 bases between them. Germline V gene data show CDR1 as MDHEN and CDR2 as SYDVKM.

The chain has TRBV29-1 and TRBJ2-5, with TRBD2 matching over 9 bases. V gave up 7 bases and J gave up 4 bases; unmatched junction bases: 4. The CDR3 covers 12 residues. CDR1 and CDR2 from the germline V gene are SQVTM and ANQGSEA. The CDR3 reads CSASAGGETQYF. CDR3 DNA sequence: TGCAGCGCATCAGCGGGAGGAGAGACCCAGTACTTC.

The chain couples TRBV7-9 to TRBJ1-1, with D unresolved. Looked up from germline, CDR1 is SEHNR and CDR2 is FQNEAQ (reference sequence). This CDR3 has 12 residues. Trimming removed 3 bases at V and 2 bases at J, with 4 bases between. CDR3 nucleotide sequence: TGTGCCAGCAGCTTCGGTAACACTGAAGCTTTCTTT. The encoded protein is CASSFGNTEAFF.

V gene TRBV5-1 combines with J gene TRBJ2-7; TRBD1 matches 8 bases. CDR3 length equals 14 residues. V trimming: 0 bases; J trimming: 5 bases; junction bases outside the gene matches: 4. Germline V lookup: CDR1 SGHRS, CDR2 YFSETQ. Written as DNA, the CDR3 is TGCGCCAGCAGCTTGGAGGGACAGGTACACGAGCAGTACTTC. It is translated as CASSLEGQVHEQYF.

V gene TRBV24-1 combines with J gene TRBJ1-6; no clear D. The germline V gene has CDR1 KGHDR and CDR2 SFDVKD. CDR3 length: 14 residues. V was cut by 4 bases and J by 7 bases, with 10 bases left in between. The CDR3 DNA sequence: TGTGCCACCAGTGACTCAGACTCCAATTCACCCCTCCACTTT. It encodes CATSDSDSNSPLHF.

V and J are TRBV10-1 and TRBJ2-4; D unresolved. The germline CDR1 and CDR2 sequences are WNHNN and SYGVQD (reference sequence). CDR3 length: 14 residues. V was pared by 0 bases and J by 9 bases, with 12 bases between. The CDR3 bases are TGCGCCAGCAGTGAGTCGGGTGACTTACGCATTCAGTACTTC. Encoded protein: CASSESGDLRIQYF.

This clone was counted once. The rearrangement joins TRBV5-4 to TRBJ1-2; the D gene is possibly TRBD1 (6 bases). CDR1 and CDR2 (germline): SGHNT, YYREEE (reference sequence). V was shortened by 3 bases and J by 8 bases, with 17 bases between the two germline ends. The CDR3 is 14 residues long. In DNA form, the CDR3 reads TGTGCCAGCAGCTCGAAACAGGGCGTTGAGGGCTACACCTTC. It encodes CASSSKQGVEGYTF.

V gene TRBV21-1 combines with J gene TRBJ2-7; the D segment call TRBD2 is taken from the table without a DNA check. TRBV21-1 is annotated as a pseudogene. The CDR3 is 12 amino acids. CDR3 region: CASSNLSYEQYF. The CDR3 nucleotides read TGTGCCAGCAGCAATCTCTCCTACGAGCAGTACTTC.

CDR3 residues: CSVVTGEGEKLFF. As DNA, the CDR3 is TGCAGCGTTGTTACAGGGGAAGGTGAAAAACTGTTTTTT. The chain combines TRBV29-1 with TRBJ1-4, with 7 bases identical to TRBD1. Trimming took 4 bases from V and 7 from J; bases not matched to a gene: 6. The germline gives CDR1 SQVTM, CDR2 ANQGSEA. The CDR3 consists of 13 residues.

The rearrangement links TRBV5-1 to TRBJ1-2; D unresolved. Germline V gene sequence: CDR1 SGHRS, CDR2 YFSETQ. There are 16 residues in the CDR3. Deletions cut 4 bases from V and 5 bases from J, with 21 bases between. The DNA for the CDR3 is TGCGCCAGCAGCCCAAACCCCGCTAACCGTATGTATGGCTACACCTTC. Its translation is CASSPNPANRMYGYTF.

The chain is built from TRBV7-6 and TRBJ1-1; 8 bases fit TRBD1. Germline lookup yields CDR1 SGHVS and CDR2 FNYEAQ. V lost 5 bases, J lost 8 bases, and 7 bases stayed unmatched. This CDR3 contains 13 residues. CDR3 region: CASSHGQGGEAFF. The CDR3 nucleotides are TGTGCCAGCAGCCACGGACAGGGTGGGGAAGCTTTCTTT.

The rearrangement uses TRBV9 and TRBJ2-5, with D perhaps TRBD2 (5 bases). Germline CDR1 is SGDLS and CDR2 is YYNGEE. The V gene lost 0 bases and the J gene lost 2 bases, with 11 bases spanning the gap. The CDR3 sequence is 15 residues long. CDR3 sequence (DNA): TGTGCCAGCAGCGTAGGAAGCAGGAGGCAAGAGACCCAGTACTTC. Protein product: CASSVGSRRQETQYF.